One sample yielded the 2 T cell receptor beta chains listed below, sequenced in a study of blood T cell repertoires in COVID-19. Using immunoSEQ multiplex PCR, the repertoire was profiled, and TCRdb retains in-frame clones only, with some absent. The repertoire has tens of thousands of clones, 80% to 90% of them found once; the top ten carry 18%. What was sequenced was peripheral blood. The receptors were gathered from a woman between 55 and 75 years old with acute or convalescent COVID-19.

There are many counts of this clone. The rearrangement uses TRBV3-1 (or the pseudogene TRBV3-2) and TRBJ1-6; no definite D call. Trimming cost V 1 base and J 9 bases, with 13 bases left between them. Germline CDR1 LGHDT, CDR2 YNNKEL (reference sequence). CDR3 size: 15 residues. CDR3 loop: CASSQGQIRSSPLHF. CDR3 nucleotides: TGTGCCAGCAGCCAAGGTCAGATAAGGAGTTCACCCCTCCACTTT.

The V call is TRBV3-1 (or the pseudogene TRBV3-2), the J call TRBJ2-2, with D possibly matching TRBD1 (5 bases). Looked up from germline, CDR1 is LGHDT and CDR2 is YNNKEL (reference sequence). CDR3 size: 14 residues. The germline V and J ends were trimmed by 5 bases and 1 base, with 8 bases remaining between them. The CDR3 bases are TGTGCCAGCAGCAGAGACAGGAACACCGGGGAGCTGTTTTTT. It encodes CASSRDRNTGELFF.